A single sample is the source of the 2 T cell receptor beta chains below, sequenced in a study of blood T cell repertoires in COVID-19. TCRdb keeps only in-frame clones here, not all; method: immunoSEQ multiplex PCR. The sample carries about 190,000 clones, more than 70% recorded once. The sequenced sample consisted of peripheral blood. The receptors here all came from a man aged 50 to 60 with active or convalescent COVID-19.

V usage is TRBV5-6 and J usage is TRBJ1-1; tentatively, D is TRBD1 (5 bases). The CDR3 is 14 residues long. Between the trimmed V and J ends, which lost 5 bases and 2 bases, there was a span of 13 bases. Germline values: CDR1 SGHDT, CDR2 YYEEEE. The CDR3 sequence is CASRYFRDNTEAFF. The CDR3 region has the DNA TGTGCCAGCAGGTATTTCAGGGATAACACTGAAGCTTTCTTT.

The chain combines TRBV19 with TRBJ1-1; D is possibly TRBD1 (5 bases). V lost 7 bases and J lost 1, with 19 bases in between. Germline-derived CDR1 and CDR2 are LNHDA and SQIVND (reference sequence). The CDR3 consists of 16 residues. DNA for the CDR3: TGTGCCAGTACCTGGGCCTTGGACGGGGGGAACACTGAAGCTTTCTTT. It encodes CASTWALDGGNTEAFF.